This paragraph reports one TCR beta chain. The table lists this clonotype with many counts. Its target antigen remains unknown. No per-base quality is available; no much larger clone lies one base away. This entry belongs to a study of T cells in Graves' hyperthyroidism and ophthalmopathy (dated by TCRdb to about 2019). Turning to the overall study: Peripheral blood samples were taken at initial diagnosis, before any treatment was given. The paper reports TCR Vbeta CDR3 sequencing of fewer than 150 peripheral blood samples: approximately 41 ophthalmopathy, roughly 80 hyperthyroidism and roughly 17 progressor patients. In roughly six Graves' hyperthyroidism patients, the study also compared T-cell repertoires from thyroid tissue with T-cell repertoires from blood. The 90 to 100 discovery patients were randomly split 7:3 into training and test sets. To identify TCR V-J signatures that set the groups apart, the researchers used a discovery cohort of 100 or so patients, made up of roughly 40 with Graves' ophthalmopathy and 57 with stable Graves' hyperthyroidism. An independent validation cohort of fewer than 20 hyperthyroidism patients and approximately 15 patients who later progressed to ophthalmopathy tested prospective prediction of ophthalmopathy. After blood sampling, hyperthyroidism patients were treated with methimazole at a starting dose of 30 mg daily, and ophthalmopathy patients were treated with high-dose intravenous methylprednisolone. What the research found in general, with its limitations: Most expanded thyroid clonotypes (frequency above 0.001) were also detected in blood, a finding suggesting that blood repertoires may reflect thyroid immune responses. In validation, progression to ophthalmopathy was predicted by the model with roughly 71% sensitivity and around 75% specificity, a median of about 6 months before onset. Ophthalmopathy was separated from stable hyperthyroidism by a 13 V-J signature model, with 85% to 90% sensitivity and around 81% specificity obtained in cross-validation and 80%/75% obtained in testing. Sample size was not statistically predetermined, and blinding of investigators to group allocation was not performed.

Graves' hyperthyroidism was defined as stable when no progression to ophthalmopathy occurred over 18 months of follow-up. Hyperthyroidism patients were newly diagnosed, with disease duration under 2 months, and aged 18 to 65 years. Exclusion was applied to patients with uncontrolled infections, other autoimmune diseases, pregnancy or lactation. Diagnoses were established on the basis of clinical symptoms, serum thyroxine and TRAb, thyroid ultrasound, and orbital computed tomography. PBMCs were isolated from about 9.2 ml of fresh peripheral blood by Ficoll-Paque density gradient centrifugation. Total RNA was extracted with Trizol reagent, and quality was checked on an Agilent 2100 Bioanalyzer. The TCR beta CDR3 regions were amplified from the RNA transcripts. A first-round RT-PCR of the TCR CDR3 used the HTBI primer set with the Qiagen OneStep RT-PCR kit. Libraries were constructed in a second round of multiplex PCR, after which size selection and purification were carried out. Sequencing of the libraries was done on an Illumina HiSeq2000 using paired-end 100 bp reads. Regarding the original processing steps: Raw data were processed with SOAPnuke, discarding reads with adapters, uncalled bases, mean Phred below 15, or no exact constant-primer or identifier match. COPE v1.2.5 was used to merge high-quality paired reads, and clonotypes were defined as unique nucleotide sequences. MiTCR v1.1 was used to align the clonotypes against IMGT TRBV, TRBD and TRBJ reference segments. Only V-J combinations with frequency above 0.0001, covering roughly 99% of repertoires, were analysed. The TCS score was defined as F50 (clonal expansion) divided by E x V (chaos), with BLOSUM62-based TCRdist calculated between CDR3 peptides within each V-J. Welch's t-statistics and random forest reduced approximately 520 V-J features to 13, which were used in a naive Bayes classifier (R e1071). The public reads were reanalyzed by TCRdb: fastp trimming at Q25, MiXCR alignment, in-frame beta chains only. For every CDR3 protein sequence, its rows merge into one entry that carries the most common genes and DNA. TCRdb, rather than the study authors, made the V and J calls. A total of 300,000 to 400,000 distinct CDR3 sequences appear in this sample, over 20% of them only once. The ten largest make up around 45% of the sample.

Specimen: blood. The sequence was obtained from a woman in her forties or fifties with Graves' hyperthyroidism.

CDR3 loop: CASSFNDDTQYF. The DNA reads TGTGCCAGCAGCTTCAACGACGATACGCAGTATTTT. In this chain, TRBV7-9 is recombined with TRBJ2-3; no D gene can be assigned with confidence. The CDR3 starts with the cysteine, ends with the phenylalanine, and has 12 residues. The read is trimmed to its CDR3 DNA, 36 bases read in frame from base 1. Relative to germline, V is 3 bases shorter and J is 6 bases shorter, with 7 bases between their ends. CDR1 is given as SEHNR and CDR2 as FQNEAQ, both from the germline V gene (reference sequence).